The 32 T cell receptor beta chains below come from one sample, sequenced in a study of T cells after yellow fever vaccination. Each CDR3 protein gets one entry after TCRdb re-called the 5' RACE reads with MiXCR. The data show some 390,000 distinct CDR3 sequences, approximately 6% seen once. The sample in question was PBMCs, obtained 5 days after the yellow fever booster vaccination. All receptors derive from a man aged 25 to 45 who received the YFV17D yellow fever vaccine.

This clonotype was detected only a few times. This chain uses TRBV7-2 with TRBJ2-4; maybe TRBD2 (7 bases). V dropped 1 base and J dropped 0 bases, with 10 bases sitting between them. Germline CDR1 SGHTA, CDR2 FQGNSA. The length of the CDR3 is 16 residues. CDR3 bases: TGTGCCAGCAGCTTAGAGAGGGGGGGAGCCAAAAACATTCAGTACTTC. It encodes CASSLERGGAKNIQYF.

This chain uses TRBV10-2 with TRBJ2-2; 13 positions match TRBD2. V lost 8 bases, J lost 6 bases, and 3 bases stayed unmatched. Germline loops: CDR1 WSHSY, CDR2 SAAADI. This CDR3 region has 14 residues. The CDR3 sequence is CASRTSGSAGELFF. CDR3 nucleotide sequence: TGCGCCAGCCGGACTAGCGGGAGCGCCGGGGAGCTGTTTTTT.

In its sample, this clonotype was seen many times. The CDR3 region is CASSPTGTNGYTF. The CDR3 DNA reads TGTGCCAGCAGCCCGACAGGAACTAATGGCTACACCTTC. The chain uses TRBV7-2 and TRBJ1-2; D might be TRBD1 (6 bases). Germline CDR1 SGHTA, CDR2 FQGNSA. The CDR3 covers 13 residues. The ends were cut back, 5 bases at V and 6 bases at J, with 13 bases in the middle.

The table lists this clonotype with many counts. V and J are TRBV7-2 and TRBJ2-7, with TRBD2 matching over 8 bases. The CDR3 is 13 residues long. Per the germline V gene, CDR1 is SGHTA and CDR2 is FQGNSA. Trimming removed 1 base from V and 6 bases from J; junction bases left unmatched: 2. CDR3 region: CASSLGTSSEQYF. The CDR3 nucleotides are TGTGCCAGCAGCTTAGGGACTAGCTCCGAGCAGTACTTC.

The CDR3 spells CATSSGGGVASETQYF. CDR3 bases: TGTGCCACCAGCAGTGGTGGAGGGGTGGCCTCGGAGACCCAGTACTTC. The chain recombines TRBV15 with TRBJ2-5; D is possibly TRBD2 (6 bases). The germline V and J ends were trimmed by 3 bases and 5 bases, with 19 bases remaining between them. Germline CDR1 is LNHNV and CDR2 is YYDKDF (reference sequence). This CDR3 comprises 16 residues.

This clonotype was detected many times. The CDR3 reads CASSWTSGRDSTDTQYF. The CDR3 DNA reads as TGTGCCAGCAGCTGGACTAGCGGGAGAGATAGCACAGATACGCAGTATTTT. The chain has TRBV7-2 and TRBJ2-3; 13 positions agree with TRBD2. The length of the CDR3 is 17 residues. Germline CDR1 reads SGHTA; CDR2 reads FQGNSA. V lost 4 bases and J lost 0; bases outside the gene matches: 4.

This clonotype was seen ten or more times. The CDR3 loop is CATKTRSGANVLTF. The CDR3, as DNA: TGTGCCACGAAAACCCGCTCTGGGGCCAACGTCCTGACTTTC. J is TRBJ2-6 and V is TRBV19; D unresolved. CDR3 size: 14 residues. Trimming took off 10 bases at V and 0 bases at J, with 10 bases between the two ends. Germline loops: CDR1 LNHDA, CDR2 SQIVND (reference sequence).

Concerning this clonotype itself: This could be a read error, since a much larger clone is one nucleotide away. The V call is TRBV18, the J call TRBJ1-6, with 7 positions matching TRBD1. The germline gives CDR1 KGHSH, CDR2 LQKENI. This CDR3 region has 15 residues. CDR3 sequence: CDSSRTTGLNSPLHF. DNA for the CDR3: TGTGACAGCTCACGGACGACAGGGCTGAATTCACCCCTCCACTTT.

This chain connects TRBV6-4 to TRBJ2-3; 14 positions match TRBD2. Germline V gives CDR1 MRHNA, CDR2 SNTAGT. The V segment lost 5 bases and the J segment 0 bases; nucleotides outside the gene matches: 7. The CDR3 consists of 18 residues. For the CDR3, the DNA is TGTGCCAGCAGTCGACTAGCGGGAGGGCGATCTAGCACAGATACGCAGTATTTT. Its translation is CASSRLAGGRSSTDTQYF.

This clonotype turned up a few times. For the CDR3, the DNA is TGTGCCAGCAGCCCAAATACGGGACTAGCTTCCTTGAGACAGTTCTTC. This encodes CASSPNTGLASLRQFF. The rearrangement links TRBV7-2 to TRBJ2-1; 9 positions agree with TRBD2. Germline CDR1 is SGHTA and CDR2 is FQGNSA. The CDR3 covers 16 residues. J gave up 13 bases and V 5 bases, and 18 bases lay outside the gene matches.

In this sample, this clonotype turned up many times. The gene calls are TRBV15 and TRBJ1-2; the match to TRBD1 covers 7 bases. The germline V gene has CDR1 LNHNV and CDR2 YYDKDF (reference sequence). CDR3 length: 16 amino acids. Trimming took 1 base from V and 4 from J; bases not matched to a gene: 9. The CDR3 spells CATSRVLGQAAYGYTF. CDR3 DNA sequence: TGTGCCACCAGCAGAGTTCTCGGACAGGCCGCCTATGGCTACACCTTC.

V usage is TRBV20-1 and J usage is TRBJ2-4; D is unresolved. This CDR3 comprises 12 residues. V lost 3 bases, J lost 0 bases, and 3 bases lay in between. Germline V gene data show CDR1 as DFQATT and CDR2 as SNEGSKA (reference sequence). The CDR3 nucleotides read TGCAGTGCTAGCCAAGCCAAAAACATTCAGTACTTC. Protein: CSASQAKNIQYF.

There are many counts of this clonotype. The CDR3 DNA follows: TGTGCCAGCAGGGGATTTAGCAATCAGCCCCAGCATTTT. Its translation: CASRGFSNQPQHF. The chain recombines TRBV28 with TRBJ1-5; D is unclear. The germline CDR1 and CDR2 sequences are MDHEN and SYDVKM. The CDR3 is 13 residues long. Trimming shortened V by 6 bases and J by 0 bases, and 6 bases separated the two germline ends.

At least ten counts were recorded for this clonotype. The chain couples TRBV7-2 to TRBJ1-2; D is uncertain. The CDR3 length is 16 residues. Germline CDR1 and CDR2: SGHTA and FQGNSA. Between the trimmed V and J ends, which lost 5 bases and 5 bases, there was a span of 21 bases. The CDR3, as DNA: TGTGCCAGCAGCCCCTTAGGTGGGGAAAGGGCTTATGGCTACACCTTC. It encodes CASSPLGGERAYGYTF. Using reference TRBV7-2 and TRBJ1-2 for the parts outside the CDR3, the full variable domain is GAGVSQSPSNKVTEKGKDVELRCDPISGHTALYWYRQSLGQGLEFLIYFQGNSAPDKSGLPSDRFSAERTGGSVSTLTIQRTQQEDSAVYLCASSPLGGERAYGYTFGSGTRLTVV.

This clonotype was counted between two and nine times. The chain joins TRBV4-3 to TRBJ2-7, with D possibly called TRBD1 or TRBD2 (5 bases each). V lost 4 bases to trimming and J lost 9 bases, with 22 bases between them. The germline CDR1 and CDR2 sequences are LGHNA and YSLEER. The CDR3 is 15 residues long. The chain's CDR3 is CASSRAPGPSLGQYF. In nucleotides, the CDR3 is TGCGCCAGCAGCCGGGCACCGGGACCTTCTCTGGGGCAGTACTTC.

The gene calls are TRBV27 and TRBJ2-2; D call uncertain. Germline loops: CDR1 MNHEY, CDR2 SMNVEV (reference sequence). The CDR3 loop spans 14 amino acids. V lost 4 bases and J lost 6, with 12 bases in between. CDR3 DNA sequence: TGTGCCAGCAGTTCGCCCACACCTGCCGGGGAGCTGTTTTTT. Translating it yields CASSSPTPAGELFF.

A few counts support this clonotype. The chain has TRBV24-1 and TRBJ2-1; 7 bases match TRBD2. CDR3 length: 16 residues. V lost 3 bases and J lost 2; bases outside the gene matches: 6. Germline CDR1 and CDR2: KGHDR and SFDVKD. In DNA, the CDR3 is TGTGCCACCAGTGATGCGTATAGCGGGCCCTACAATGAGCAGTTCTTC. Translated, it gives CATSDAYSGPYNEQFF.

The chain employs TRBV7-2 and TRBJ2-1, with 12 bases that match TRBD2. The ends lost 4 bases at V and 7 bases at J; junction bases unmatched: 8. Germline CDR1 SGHTA, CDR2 FQGNSA. The CDR3 is 16 residues long. The CDR3 spells CASSSVLAGGGNEQFF. As DNA, the CDR3 is TGTGCCAGCAGCTCGGTACTAGCGGGAGGTGGTAATGAGCAGTTCTTC.

The J gene is TRBJ2-7, the V gene TRBV29-1; D possibly corresponds to TRBD2 (5 bases). Germline V CDR1 and CDR2: SQVTM, ANQGSEA. CDR3 length: 13 amino acids. V was shortened by 7 bases and J by 2 bases, with 15 bases between the two germline ends. Here the CDR3 reads CSAEGVGAYEQYF. In DNA, the CDR3 is TGCAGCGCCGAGGGTGTCGGAGCCTACGAGCAGTACTTC.

For this clonotype: The junction differs from germline at one of its ends, possibly a read error. This chain links TRBV20-1 with TRBJ2-3; D is possibly TRBD1 or TRBD2 (6 bases each). The germline CDR1 and CDR2 sequences are DFQATT and SNEGSKA (reference sequence). CDR3 length equals 16 residues. The CDR3 region has the DNA TGCTGTGCTAGAGATGTCGGAGGGGGGAGCACAGATACGCAGTATTTT. It specifies CCARDVGGGSTDTQYF.

At least ten counts were recorded for this clonotype. The genes are TRBV7-2 and TRBJ2-7, with TRBD2 identical over 9 bases. The J segment lost 7 bases and the V segment lost 4 bases, leaving 8 bases of the junction unmatched. The CDR3 is 14 amino acids. Germline V gene lookup returns CDR1 SGHTA and CDR2 FQGNSA. The CDR3 protein is CASSSSGRLGEQYF. CDR3 DNA: TGTGCCAGCAGCTCCAGCGGGAGGTTGGGGGAGCAGTACTTC.

In this sample, this clonotype turned up a few times. CDR3 protein: CSAFGLGTQYF. DNA of the CDR3: TGCAGTGCTTTTGGACTTGGGACGCAGTATTTT. This chain joins TRBV20-1 and TRBJ2-3; possibly TRBD2 for D (5 bases). Trimming removed 5 bases from V and 9 bases from J, with 12 bases in between. The germline gives CDR1 DFQATT, CDR2 SNEGSKA (reference sequence). The CDR3 sequence is 11 residues long.

This clonotype was counted a few times. This chain connects TRBV5-4 to TRBJ2-5; D unresolved. The CDR3 extends over 14 amino acids. Germline V CDR1 and CDR2: SGHNT, YYREEE (reference sequence). Deletions cut 0 bases from V and 4 bases from J, with 10 bases between. The CDR3 sequence: CASSLADGTETQYF. The CDR3 coding sequence is TGTGCCAGCAGCTTGGCCGATGGCACAGAGACCCAGTACTTC.

This chain uses TRBV5-6 with TRBJ2-2; D remains ambiguous. V was clipped by 1 base and J by 6 bases, with 10 bases between them. Looked up from germline, CDR1 is SGHDT and CDR2 is YYEEEE. This CDR3 contains 14 residues. The CDR3 here is CASSLLSNPGELFF. CDR3 sequence (DNA): TGTGCCAGCAGCTTGTTGAGCAATCCCGGGGAGCTGTTTTTT. The variable domain in full, with the rest retrieved from reference TRBV5-6 and TRBJ2-2, is DAGVTQSPTHLIKTRGQQVTLRCSPKSGHDTVSWYQQALGQGPQFIFQYYEEEERQRGNFPDRFSGHQFPNYSSELNVNALLLGDSALYLCASSLLSNPGELFFGEGSRLTVL.

This clonotype showed up just a few times. The rearrangement links TRBV19 to TRBJ1-2, with D unclear. The V end was cut by 7 bases, the J end by 4 bases, with 13 bases between. CDR3 length: 13 residues. In germline, CDR1 is LNHDA, CDR2 SQIVND (reference sequence). This CDR3 is CASTTVGSYGYTF. DNA for the CDR3: TGTGCCAGTACAACAGTGGGCAGCTATGGCTACACCTTC.

This clonotype was seen many times. The chain has TRBV5-1 and TRBJ2-7; D possibly corresponds to TRBD2 (5 bases). The CDR3 length is 15 residues. The V end lost 1 base, the J end lost 7 bases, and 18 bases lay between the germline ends. The germline V gene has CDR1 SGHRS and CDR2 YFSETQ. CDR3 loop: CASSLMLRDSLEQYF. CDR3 DNA sequence: TGCGCCAGCAGCTTGATGTTGAGGGATTCCTTGGAGCAGTACTTC.

The V gene is TRBV6-2 or TRBV6-3, the J gene TRBJ2-2, with 9 positions matching TRBD2. The CDR3 sequence is 16 residues long. The junction had 8 bases not matched to a gene; V was cut back by 5 bases and J by 4 bases. The germline gives CDR1 MNHEY, CDR2 SVGEGT. CDR3 nucleotides: TGTGCCAGCAGTGCCCAAGCGGGAGGAGGCACCGGGGAGCTGTTTTTT. As protein: CASSAQAGGGTGELFF.

This clonotype came up many times. The chain has TRBV29-1 and TRBJ2-3, with D perhaps TRBD1 (5 bases). CDR1 is SQVTM, CDR2 ANQGSEA, per germline. The CDR3 consists of 14 residues. V gave up 7 bases and J gave up 1 base, with 15 bases separating them. The CDR3 is CSAGGRVRTDTQYF. DNA of the CDR3: TGCAGCGCCGGCGGCAGGGTTCGCACAGATACGCAGTATTTT.

This chain links TRBV15 with TRBJ2-1; 16 bases fit TRBD2. With 5 bases clipped from V and 5 bases from J, the junction kept 21 bases outside the gene matches. CDR1 is LNHNV, CDR2 YYDKDF, per germline (reference sequence). This CDR3 spans 22 amino acids. In DNA, the CDR3 is TGTGCCACCAGCGCCTTCGGCCCCGGGACTAGCGGGAGGGCAGGCCGCCACAATGAGCAGTTCTTC. Translation gives CATSAFGPGTSGRAGRHNEQFF.

This sequence joins TRBV20-1 and TRBJ2-1; the match to TRBD2 covers 12 bases. V dropped 4 bases and J dropped 3; count of bases not matched to a gene: 10. This CDR3 region has 17 residues. Per the germline V gene, CDR1 is DFQATT and CDR2 is SNEGSKA (reference sequence). DNA of the CDR3: TGCAGTGCTACAATCCCCGGGACTAGCGGGCGCTACAATGAGCAGTTCTTC. Its protein product is CSATIPGTSGRYNEQFF.

The J gene is TRBJ1-5, the V gene TRBV7-6, with D possibly being TRBD1 (6 bases). V was trimmed by 5 bases and J by 4 bases, leaving 12 bases between them. CDR1 is SGHVS and CDR2 is FNYEAQ in the germline V gene. This CDR3 has 14 residues. The CDR3 nucleotides are TGTGCCAGCAGCCTGGACAGTACAAATCAGCCCCAGCATTTT. It is translated as CASSLDSTNQPQHF.

V usage is TRBV30 and J usage is TRBJ1-3; no clear D. Germline CDR1 GTSNPN, CDR2 SVGIG (reference sequence). This CDR3 region has 13 residues. Deletions cut 2 bases from V and 4 bases from J, with 9 bases between. The CDR3 DNA is TGTGCCTGGAGTCCGCTCCCGGGAAACACCATATATTTT. Protein: CAWSPLPGNTIYF.